These 18 T cell receptor beta chains were all obtained from the same sample, sequenced in a study of blood T cell repertoires in COVID-19. Assay: immunoSEQ multiplex PCR; the TCRdb copy retains only in-frame clones and omits some. The sample contains roughly 90,000 clones, 89% of which appear only once. The sample was peripheral blood. These TCRs come from a woman of 80 years or more with active COVID-19.

This chain links TRBV5-1 with TRBJ2-1; 7 bases are shared with TRBD1. The V gene end was trimmed by 4 bases and the J gene end by 9 bases; junction bases not matched to a gene: 7. CDR3 length equals 13 residues. Germline CDR1 is SGHRS and CDR2 is YFSETQ. The CDR3 protein is CASSRGQSGEQFF. The CDR3 DNA follows: TGCGCCAGCAGCCGGGGACAGTCGGGTGAGCAGTTCTTC. The full variable domain, its missing parts supplied by reference TRBV5-1 and TRBJ2-1, is KAGVTQTPRYLIKTRGQQVTLSCSPISGHRSVSWYQQTPGQGLQFLFEYFSETQRNKGNFPGRFSGRQFSNSRSEMNVSTLELGDSALYLCASSRGQSGEQFFGPGTRLTVL.

This chain joins TRBV19 and TRBJ2-2, with D hard to call. V was shortened by 1 base and J by 12 bases, with 6 bases between the two germline ends. The CDR3 spans 11 residues. Germline V gives CDR1 LNHDA, CDR2 SQIVND (reference sequence). As DNA, the CDR3 is TGTGCCAGTAGTATAGTTGGCAAGCTGTTTTTT. Translating gives CASSIVGKLFF.

This clone was seen a few times. The chain joins TRBV5-6 to TRBJ1-2, with D possibly being TRBD1 (5 bases). The V end lost 0 bases, the J end lost 1 base, and 22 bases lay between the germline ends. The CDR3 is made up of 19 amino acids. Germline V gene data show CDR1 as SGHDT and CDR2 as YYEEEE. The CDR3 bases are TGTGCCAGCAGCTTGGGGACGCAGGGCGACTTTCATAGTAACTATGGCTACACCTTC. As protein: CASSLGTQGDFHSNYGYTF. The full variable domain, rest sourced from reference TRBV5-6 and TRBJ1-2, is DAGVTQSPTHLIKTRGQQVTLRCSPKSGHDTVSWYQQALGQGPQFIFQYYEEEERQRGNFPDRFSGHQFPNYSSELNVNALLLGDSALYLCASSLGTQGDFHSNYGYTFGSGTRLTVV.

This clone has a single count. This rearrangement joins TRBV3-1 (or the pseudogene TRBV3-2) to TRBJ2-1, with TRBD2 identical over 9 bases. V lost 4 bases, J lost 15 bases, and 7 bases stayed unmatched. Germline CDR1 is LGHDT and CDR2 is YNNKEL (reference sequence). The length of the CDR3 is 12 residues. The CDR3 coding sequence is TGTGCCAGCAGCCGCGTAGCGGGAGTCCCGTTCTTC. It codes for CASSRVAGVPFF.

The rearrangement uses TRBV3-1 (or the pseudogene TRBV3-2) and TRBJ2-3; the match to TRBD2 covers 14 bases. Germline CDR1 is LGHDT and CDR2 is YNNKEL (reference sequence). The V segment lost 2 bases and the J segment 4 bases; nucleotides outside the gene matches: 5. The CDR3 spans 17 residues. The CDR3 region has the DNA TGTGCCAGCAGCCAATCCCGACTAGCGGGAGGGCCAGATACGCAGTATTTT. Translation: CASSQSRLAGGPDTQYF.

The chain links TRBV6-6 to TRBJ1-5; D ambiguous. Germline CDR1 reads MNHNY; CDR2 reads SVGAGI (reference sequence). V lost 2 bases, J lost 6 bases, and 8 bases lay in between. The CDR3 has 13 residues. CDR3 nucleotide sequence: TGTGCCAGCAGTTACGAAATTAGTCAGCCCCAGCATTTT. Its translation is CASSYEISQPQHF.

The V call is TRBV7-9, the J call TRBJ1-3; D remains unclear. The CDR3 has 12 amino acids. V was clipped by 2 bases and J by 6 bases, with 5 bases between them. In germline, CDR1 is SEHNR, CDR2 FQNEAQ (reference sequence). CDR3: CASSLNQNTIYF. CDR3 DNA sequence: TGTGCCAGCAGCTTAAATCAAAACACCATATATTTT.

This sequence joins TRBV6-5 and TRBJ2-1; maybe TRBD2 (5 bases). In germline, CDR1 is MNHEY, CDR2 SVGAGI. Trimming took off 6 bases at V and 4 bases at J, with 10 bases between the two ends. The CDR3 sequence is 13 residues long. CDR3: CASSADYYNEQFF. In DNA form, the CDR3 reads TGTGCCAGCAGCGCTGACTATTACAATGAGCAGTTCTTC.

The CDR3 nucleotides are TGTGCCAGCAGCTTAGCCACCGGGAGGAAATTATACAATGAGCAGTTCTTC. It specifies CASSLATGRKLYNEQFF. V and J are TRBV7-2 and TRBJ2-1, with 7 nucleotides matching TRBD2. The V segment lost 0 bases and the J segment 4 bases; nucleotides outside the gene matches: 9. The CDR3 has 17 amino acids. Germline CDR1 SGHTA, CDR2 FQGNSA.

V and J are TRBV5-1 and TRBJ2-3, with 11 bases fitting TRBD2. This CDR3 has 20 residues. The trim removed 0 bases at V and 2 bases at J, leaving 14 bases unmatched. The germline gives CDR1 SGHRS, CDR2 YFSETQ. As DNA, the CDR3 is TGCGCCAGCAGCTTGGTCCCTAGCGGGAGGTTTTCCCTTCCCACAGATACGCAGTATTTT. Translating it yields CASSLVPSGRFSLPTDTQYF.

In its sample, this clone was seen once. The chain has TRBV6-2 or TRBV6-3 and TRBJ2-3, with 14 bases lining up with TRBD2. Trimming took 5 bases from V and 2 from J; bases not matched to a gene: 6. CDR3 size: 17 residues. Germline CDR1 reads MNHEY; CDR2 reads SVGEGT. The CDR3 nucleotides read TGTGCCAGCAGTCCGCGGACTAGCGGGAGGATCACAGATACGCAGTATTTT. It yields the protein CASSPRTSGRITDTQYF.

The chain carries TRBV15 and TRBJ1-5, with a possible D match to TRBD1 (6 bases). Per germline, CDR1 LNHNV and CDR2 YYDKDF (reference sequence). CDR3 length: 15 residues. Trimming removed 0 bases from V and 7 bases from J, with 13 bases in between. This CDR3 is CATSRDLTGRQPQHF. For the CDR3, the DNA is TGTGCCACCAGCAGAGATTTGACAGGCCGACAGCCCCAGCATTTT.

J is TRBJ2-7 and V is TRBV5-1, with TRBD1 matching 8 bases. The CDR3 spans 14 residues. With V trimmed by 0 bases and J by 7 bases, 6 bases remained unmatched. From germline, CDR1 is SGHRS and CDR2 YFSETQ. The CDR3 nucleotides read TGCGCCAGCAGCTTGGGGGACAGGCCTCTGGAGCAGTACTTC. Translation: CASSLGDRPLEQYF. Full variable domain (missing parts from reference TRBV5-1 and TRBJ2-7): KAGVTQTPRYLIKTRGQQVTLSCSPISGHRSVSWYQQTPGQGLQFLFEYFSETQRNKGNFPGRFSGRQFSNSRSEMNVSTLELGDSALYLCASSLGDRPLEQYFGPGTRLTVT.

The gene calls are TRBV7-9 and TRBJ2-5, with 12 bases fitting TRBD2. Germline V CDR1 and CDR2: SEHNR, FQNEAQ (reference sequence). V was clipped by 5 bases and J by 1 base; unmatched bases: 5. This CDR3 has 16 amino acids. CDR3 nucleotides: TGTGCCAGCAGCATCGGACTAGCGGGGACCCAAGAGACCCAGTACTTC. Amino acids: CASSIGLAGTQETQYF.

The V gene is TRBV10-3, the J gene TRBJ2-1; 10 nucleotides align to TRBD2. Germline V gene data show CDR1 as ENHRY and CDR2 as SYGVKD. This CDR3 comprises 15 residues. With 2 bases clipped from V and 4 bases from J, the junction kept 2 bases outside the gene matches. In DNA, the CDR3 is TGTGCCATCAGTGAGGGACTAGCGGTATACAATGAGCAGTTCTTC. Translating gives CAISEGLAVYNEQFF.

This sequence joins TRBV5-6 and TRBJ2-7, with D perhaps matching TRBD2 (5 bases). V was pared by 10 bases and J by 2 bases, with 16 bases between. Germline-derived CDR1 and CDR2 are SGHDT and YYEEEE. The CDR3 is made up of 13 amino acids. The CDR3 here is CASSRTGPYEQYF. Here the CDR3 DNA reads TGTGCCTCCAGCAGGACTGGGCCCTACGAGCAGTACTTC.

This chain joins TRBV7-2 and TRBJ1-3; D unresolved. The CDR3 is 15 residues long. In germline, CDR1 is SGHTA, CDR2 FQGNSA. With 5 bases removed from V and 4 bases from J, the gap between germline ends came to 15 bases. The DNA of the CDR3 is TGTGCCAGCAGCCCCGGGCTTTCGGGAGGAAACACCATATATTTT. Translated, it gives CASSPGLSGGNTIYF. Together with reference TRBV7-2 and TRBJ1-3, the CDR3 gives the full variable domain: GAGVSQSPSNKVTEKGKDVELRCDPISGHTALYWYRQSLGQGLEFLIYFQGNSAPDKSGLPSDRFSAERTGGSVSTLTIQRTQQEDSAVYLCASSPGLSGGNTIYFGEGSWLTVV.

The chain carries TRBV2 and TRBJ2-3; 7 bases line up with TRBD2. This CDR3 spans 14 amino acids. V shed 3 bases, J shed 5 bases, and the junction held 5 bases outside the gene matches. Looked up from germline, CDR1 is SNHLY and CDR2 is FYNNEI. For the CDR3, the DNA is TGTGCCAGCAGTGAGTTAGTAGCGGGAGATACGCAGTATTTT. Its translation is CASSELVAGDTQYF.